Each of the 17 T cell receptor beta chains below was sequenced from the same sample in a study of control samples from healthy donors and cancer patients. Profiling relied on immunoSEQ multiplex PCR, and the TCRdb table lists in-frame clones only, not all of them. The profile shows tens of thousands of clones, approximately 90% of them singletons. The sample consisted of PBMCs. These receptors all come from a man aged 25-40 years with colorectal cancer.

The chain uses TRBV12-3 or TRBV12-4 and TRBJ1-2; no reliable D call. Trimming took off 5 bases at V and 8 bases at J, with 15 bases between the two ends. This CDR3 region has 13 residues. The CDR3 here is CASSKQNFPGYTF. In DNA, the CDR3 is TGTGCCAGCAGTAAACAGAACTTTCCCGGCTACACCTTC.

The gene calls are TRBV29-1 and TRBJ2-4; 9 nucleotides line up with TRBD1. Losses at the gene ends were 1 base for V and 0 bases for J; bases not matched to a gene: 7. Per the germline V gene, CDR1 is SQVTM and CDR2 is ANQGSEA. The CDR3 has 17 residues. The CDR3 nucleotides read TGCAGCGTTGAAGGGACAGGGGACCATTTAGCCAAAAACATTCAGTACTTC. It specifies CSVEGTGDHLAKNIQYF.

This sequence joins TRBV19 and TRBJ2-5; D is uncertain. This CDR3 comprises 13 residues. The ends were cut back, 1 base at V and 5 bases at J, with 8 bases in the middle. CDR1 is LNHDA, CDR2 SQIVND, per germline (reference sequence). This CDR3 is CASSIGAWETQYF. The CDR3 DNA is TGTGCCAGTAGTATAGGGGCCTGGGAGACCCAGTACTTC.

DNA of the CDR3: TGTGCCAGCAGCTTAGACCCCTGGAGCAGGGAGCCCACTGAAGCTTTCTTT. Its protein is CASSLDPWSREPTEAFF. The chain uses TRBV7-9 and TRBJ1-1, with a tentative D call TRBD1 (5 bases). V gave up 1 base and J gave up 4 bases, with 19 bases separating them. Germline assignment: CDR1 SEHNR and CDR2 FQNEAQ (reference sequence). CDR3 size: 17 residues.

The gene calls are TRBV5-1 and TRBJ2-1; no firm D call. V lost 0 bases and J 7 bases, leaving 11 bases between the germline ends. This CDR3 spans 14 amino acids. Germline V gives CDR1 SGHRS, CDR2 YFSETQ. The CDR3 DNA sequence: TGCGCCAGCAGCTTGGGTGCCTCAAGTAATGAGCAGTTCTTC. Its protein is CASSLGASSNEQFF.

The rearrangement joins TRBV5-6 to TRBJ2-3; the D call may be TRBD1 or TRBD2 (5 bases each). V was shortened by 3 bases and J by 3 bases, with 17 bases between the two germline ends. The CDR3 is made up of 16 amino acids. The germline gives CDR1 SGHDT, CDR2 YYEEEE. Here the CDR3 reads CASSSTGTTRTDTQYF. The CDR3, as DNA: TGTGCCAGCAGCTCAACCGGGACCACAAGAACAGATACGCAGTATTTT.

The rearrangement joins TRBV4-1 to TRBJ1-2, with D maybe TRBD1 (5 bases). Germline V gene data show CDR1 as MGHRA and CDR2 as YSYEKL. CDR3 length equals 14 residues. Trimming removed 0 bases at V and 5 bases at J, with 10 bases between. The CDR3 coding sequence is TGCGCCAGCAGCCAAGAGCTGGGGCGGTATGGCTACACCTTC. Its translation is CASSQELGRYGYTF.

The V gene is TRBV19, the J gene TRBJ1-2; a possible D gene is TRBD1 (5 bases). The length of the CDR3 is 15 residues. Trimming took off 5 bases at V and 4 bases at J, with 17 bases between the two ends. Germline lookup yields CDR1 LNHDA and CDR2 SQIVND (reference sequence). The CDR3 nucleotides are TGTGCCAGTAGTCAGCTCCCAGGGACCGGCTATGGCTACACCTTC. Protein sequence: CASSQLPGTGYGYTF.

The chain recombines TRBV27 with TRBJ2-5; D is possibly TRBD1 (5 bases). This CDR3 has 14 residues. Trimming removed 4 bases at V and 2 bases at J, with 11 bases between. Germline lookup yields CDR1 MNHEY and CDR2 SMNVEV (reference sequence). This chain's CDR3 is CASSSRQLQETQYF. The CDR3 DNA sequence: TGTGCCAGCAGTTCGCGACAGTTACAAGAGACCCAGTACTTC.

A note on this clone: A read error may account for a junction end that differs from germline. The V and J genes are TRBV4-3 and TRBJ2-1; maybe TRBD2 (5 bases). Germline CDR1 and CDR2: LGHNA and YSLEER. The CDR3 is 15 residues long. DNA of the CDR3: TGCGCCAGCAGCCAAGTGGGCGGGTCCTACGATGAGCAGTTCTTC. This encodes CASSQVGGSYDEQFF.

The V gene is TRBV5-1, the J gene TRBJ1-5, with D unclear. This CDR3 has 14 residues. The germline V gene has CDR1 SGHRS and CDR2 YFSETQ. V gave up 4 bases and J gave up 1 base, with 9 bases separating them. The CDR3 loop reads CASSPDGSNQPQHF. Here the CDR3 DNA reads TGCGCCAGCAGCCCAGACGGGAGCAATCAGCCCCAGCATTTT. The whole variable domain, remainder taken from reference TRBV5-1 and TRBJ1-5, is KAGVTQTPRYLIKTRGQQVTLSCSPISGHRSVSWYQQTPGQGLQFLFEYFSETQRNKGNFPGRFSGRQFSNSRSEMNVSTLELGDSALYLCASSPDGSNQPQHFGDGTRLSIL.

This clone appeared a single time. V gene TRBV4-1 combines with J gene TRBJ2-6; D perhaps matches TRBD2 (6 bases). There are 17 residues in the CDR3. CDR1 is MGHRA, CDR2 YSYEKL, per germline. Trimming left V 1 base short and J 1 base short, with 11 bases between. CDR3 in DNA: TGCGCCAGCAGCCAAGCCAGGGAGGTGTCTGGGGCCAACGTCCTGACTTTC. Its translation: CASSQAREVSGANVLTF.

The chain has TRBV6-2 or TRBV6-3 and TRBJ2-1; 14 bases line up with TRBD2. The CDR3 is 15 residues long. Germline V gene sequence: CDR1 MNHEY, CDR2 SVGEGT. With V trimmed by 3 bases and J by 13 bases, 8 bases remained unmatched. CDR3 sequence: CASSYAGLAGEKQFF. CDR3 coding DNA: TGTGCCAGCAGTTATGCGGGACTAGCGGGGGAGAAACAGTTCTTC.

V gene TRBV29-1 combines with J gene TRBJ1-1; D is possibly TRBD1 (5 bases). V was pared by 6 bases and J by 8 bases, with 16 bases between. The CDR3 is 12 residues long. The V gene's germline CDR1 is SQVTM and CDR2 ANQGSEA. Written as DNA, the CDR3 is TGCAGCGTAGGAGGGGAGGCCAGGGAAGCTTTCTTT. Its translation: CSVGGEAREAFF.

CDR3 amino acids: CASSPSPRGPGNEQFF. The CDR3 region has the DNA TGTGCCAGCAGTCCGAGCCCTCGGGGGCCTGGCAATGAGCAGTTCTTC. The chain carries TRBV6-6 and TRBJ2-1; D could derive from TRBD1 or TRBD2 (6 bases each). The germline CDR1 and CDR2 sequences are MNHNY and SVGAGI (reference sequence). The V and J ends lost 5 bases and 6 bases respectively, with 20 bases between them. This CDR3 spans 16 amino acids.

The V and J genes are TRBV3-1 (or the pseudogene TRBV3-2) and TRBJ1-1; no clear D. V was pared by 0 bases and J by 0 bases, with 5 bases between. The CDR3 extends over 14 amino acids. Per germline, CDR1 LGHDT and CDR2 YNNKEL (reference sequence). The CDR3 bases are TGTGCCAGCAGCCAAGAATCCATGAACACTGAAGCTTTCTTT. It specifies CASSQESMNTEAFF.

This chain connects TRBV19 to TRBJ2-3, with D possibly matching TRBD2 (6 bases). In germline, CDR1 is LNHDA, CDR2 SQIVND (reference sequence). The germline V and J ends were trimmed by 3 bases and 1 base, with 14 bases remaining between them. The CDR3 extends over 16 amino acids. The CDR3 spells CASSMRVTGGTDTQYF. The CDR3 DNA follows: TGTGCCAGTAGTATGCGAGTAACGGGGGGCACAGATACGCAGTATTTT.